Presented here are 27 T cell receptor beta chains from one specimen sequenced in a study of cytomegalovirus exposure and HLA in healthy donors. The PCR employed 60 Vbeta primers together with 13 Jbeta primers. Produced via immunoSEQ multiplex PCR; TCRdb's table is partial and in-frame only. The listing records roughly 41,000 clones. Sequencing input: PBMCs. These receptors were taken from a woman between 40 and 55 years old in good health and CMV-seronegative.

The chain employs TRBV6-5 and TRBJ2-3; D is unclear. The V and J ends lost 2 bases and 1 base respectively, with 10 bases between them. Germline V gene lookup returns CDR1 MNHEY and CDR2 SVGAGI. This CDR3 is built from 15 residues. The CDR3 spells CASSYVRGGTDTQYF. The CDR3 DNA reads TGTGCCAGCAGTTACGTCCGCGGCGGCACAGATACGCAGTATTTT.

This chain's CDR3 is CASSYFGTGLQETQYF. The CDR3 DNA follows: TGTGCCAGCTCATACTTCGGGACAGGGCTTCAAGAGACCCAGTACTTC. The gene calls are TRBV18 and TRBJ2-5, with TRBD1 identical over 9 bases. The CDR3 is made up of 16 amino acids. V gave up 5 bases and J gave up 2 bases; unmatched junction bases: 9. Germline CDR1 KGHSH, CDR2 LQKENI.

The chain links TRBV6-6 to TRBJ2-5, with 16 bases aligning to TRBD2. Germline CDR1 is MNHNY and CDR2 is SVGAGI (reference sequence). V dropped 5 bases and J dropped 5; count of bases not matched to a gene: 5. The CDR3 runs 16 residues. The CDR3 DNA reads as TGTGCCAGCAGTACCGGGACTAGCGGGAGGGGTGAGACCCAGTACTTC. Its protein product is CASSTGTSGRGETQYF.

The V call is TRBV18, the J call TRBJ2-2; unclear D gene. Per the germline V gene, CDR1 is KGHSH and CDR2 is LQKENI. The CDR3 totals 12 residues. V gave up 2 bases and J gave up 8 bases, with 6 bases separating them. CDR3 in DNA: TGTGCCAGCTCACCAGCTCAGGGGGAGCTGTTTTTT. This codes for CASSPAQGELFF. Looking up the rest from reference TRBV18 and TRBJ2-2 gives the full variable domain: NAGVMQNPRHLVRRRGQEARLRCSPMKGHSHVYWYRQLPEEGLKFMVYLQKENIIDESGMPKERFSAEFPKEGPSILRIQQVVRGDSAAYFCASSPAQGELFFGEGSRLTVL.

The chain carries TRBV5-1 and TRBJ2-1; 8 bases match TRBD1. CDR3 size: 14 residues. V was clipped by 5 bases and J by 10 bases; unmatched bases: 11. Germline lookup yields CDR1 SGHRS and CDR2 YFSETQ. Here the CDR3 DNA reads TGCGCCAGCAGTACCGACCAGGGGGCACGGGAGCAGTTCTTC. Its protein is CASSTDQGAREQFF.

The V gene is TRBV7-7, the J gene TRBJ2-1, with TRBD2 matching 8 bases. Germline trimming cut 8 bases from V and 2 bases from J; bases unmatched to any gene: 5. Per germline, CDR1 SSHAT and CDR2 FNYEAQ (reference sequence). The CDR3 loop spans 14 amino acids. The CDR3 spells CASAGAGAYNEQFF. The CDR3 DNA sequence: TGTGCCAGCGCGGGAGCGGGAGCCTACAATGAGCAGTTCTTC.

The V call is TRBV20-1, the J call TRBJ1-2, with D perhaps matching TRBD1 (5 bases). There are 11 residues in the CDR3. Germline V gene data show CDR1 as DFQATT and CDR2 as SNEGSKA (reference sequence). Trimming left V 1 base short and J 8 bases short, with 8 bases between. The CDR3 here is CSARGAGGYTF. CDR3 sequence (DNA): TGCAGTGCTAGAGGCGCAGGGGGCTACACCTTC.

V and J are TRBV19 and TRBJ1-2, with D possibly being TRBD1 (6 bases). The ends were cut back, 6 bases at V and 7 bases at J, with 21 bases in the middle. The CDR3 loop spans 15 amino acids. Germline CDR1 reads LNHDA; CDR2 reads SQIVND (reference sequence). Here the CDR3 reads CASRPDGQGWSGYTF. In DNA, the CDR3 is TGTGCCAGTAGGCCAGACGGGCAGGGGTGGTCTGGCTACACCTTC.

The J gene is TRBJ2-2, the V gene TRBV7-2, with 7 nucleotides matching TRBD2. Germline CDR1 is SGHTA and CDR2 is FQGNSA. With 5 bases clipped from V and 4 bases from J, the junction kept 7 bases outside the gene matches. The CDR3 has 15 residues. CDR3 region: CASSDRDYSTGELFF. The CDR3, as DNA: TGTGCCAGCAGCGACCGGGACTACAGCACCGGGGAGCTGTTTTTT.

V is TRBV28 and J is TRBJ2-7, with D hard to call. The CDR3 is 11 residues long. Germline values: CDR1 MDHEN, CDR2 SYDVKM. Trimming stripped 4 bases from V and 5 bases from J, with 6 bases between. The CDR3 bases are TGTGCCAGCAGTTCCCCCAACGAGCAGTACTTC. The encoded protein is CASSSPNEQYF.

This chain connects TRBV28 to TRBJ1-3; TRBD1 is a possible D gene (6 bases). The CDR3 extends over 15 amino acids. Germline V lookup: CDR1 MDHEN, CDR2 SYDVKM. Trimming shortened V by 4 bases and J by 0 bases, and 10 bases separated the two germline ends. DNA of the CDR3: TGTGCCAGCAGTTCACAGGGAAGCTCTGGAAACACCATATATTTT. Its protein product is CASSSQGSSGNTIYF.

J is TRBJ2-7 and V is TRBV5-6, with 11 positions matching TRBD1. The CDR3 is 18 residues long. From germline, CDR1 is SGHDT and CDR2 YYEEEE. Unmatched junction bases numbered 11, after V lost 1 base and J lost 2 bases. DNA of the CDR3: TGTGCCAGCAGCTTGTTGTCTGGCGGGACAGGGGGAACCTACGAGCAGTACTTC. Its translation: CASSLLSGGTGGTYEQYF.

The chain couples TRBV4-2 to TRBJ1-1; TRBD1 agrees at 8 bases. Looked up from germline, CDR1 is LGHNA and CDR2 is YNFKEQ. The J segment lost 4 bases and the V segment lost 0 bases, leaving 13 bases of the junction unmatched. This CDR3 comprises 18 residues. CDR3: CASSQDLPGGGGITEAFF. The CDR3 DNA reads TGTGCCAGCAGCCAAGATTTACCAGGGGGCGGAGGGATCACTGAAGCTTTCTTT.

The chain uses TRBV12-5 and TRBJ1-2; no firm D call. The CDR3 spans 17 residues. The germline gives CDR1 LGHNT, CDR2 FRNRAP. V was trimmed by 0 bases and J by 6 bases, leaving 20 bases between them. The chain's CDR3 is CASGLVIRGKLFDGYTF. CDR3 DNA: TGTGCTAGTGGTTTGGTAATTCGAGGGAAGCTCTTTGATGGCTACACCTTC.

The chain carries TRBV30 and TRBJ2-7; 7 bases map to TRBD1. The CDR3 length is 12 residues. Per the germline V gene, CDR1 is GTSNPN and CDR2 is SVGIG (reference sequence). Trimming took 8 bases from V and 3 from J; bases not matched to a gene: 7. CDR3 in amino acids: CAGDPGGYEQYF. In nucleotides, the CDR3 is TGTGCCGGGGACCCAGGGGGCTACGAGCAGTACTTC.

The CDR3 sequence is CASSPGQGERTYEQYF. The CDR3 bases are TGTGCCAGCAGCCCTGGACAGGGGGAAAGGACCTACGAGCAGTACTTC. The chain has TRBV7-2 and TRBJ2-7, with 10 bases matching TRBD1. This CDR3 has 16 residues. From germline, CDR1 is SGHTA and CDR2 FQGNSA. The ends lost 5 bases at V and 2 bases at J; junction bases unmatched: 9.

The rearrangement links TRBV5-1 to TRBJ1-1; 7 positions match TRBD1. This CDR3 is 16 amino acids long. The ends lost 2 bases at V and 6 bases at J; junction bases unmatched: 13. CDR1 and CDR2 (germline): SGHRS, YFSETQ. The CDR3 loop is CASSLSGTARSAEAFF. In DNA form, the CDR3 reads TGCGCCAGCAGCTTATCAGGGACAGCCCGGAGCGCTGAAGCTTTCTTT.

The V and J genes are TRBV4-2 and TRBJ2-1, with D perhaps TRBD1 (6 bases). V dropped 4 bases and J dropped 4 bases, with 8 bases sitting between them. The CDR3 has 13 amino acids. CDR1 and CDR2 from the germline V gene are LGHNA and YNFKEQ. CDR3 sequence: CASSRGQYNEQFF. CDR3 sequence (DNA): TGTGCCAGCAGCCGAGGACAGTACAATGAGCAGTTCTTC.

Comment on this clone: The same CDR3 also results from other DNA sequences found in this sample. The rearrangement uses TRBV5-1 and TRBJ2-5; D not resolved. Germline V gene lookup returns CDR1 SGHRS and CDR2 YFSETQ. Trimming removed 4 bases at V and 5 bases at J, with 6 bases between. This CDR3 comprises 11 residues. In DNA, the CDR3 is TGCGCCAGCAGCCTCCGTGAGACCCAGTACTTC. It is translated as CASSLRETQYF.

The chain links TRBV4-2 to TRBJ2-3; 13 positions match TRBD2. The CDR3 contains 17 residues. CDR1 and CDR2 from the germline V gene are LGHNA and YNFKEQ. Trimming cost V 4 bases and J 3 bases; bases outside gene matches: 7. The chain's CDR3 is CASSPGLAGAPTDTQYF. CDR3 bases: TGTGCCAGCAGCCCCGGACTAGCGGGAGCCCCTACAGATACGCAGTATTTT.

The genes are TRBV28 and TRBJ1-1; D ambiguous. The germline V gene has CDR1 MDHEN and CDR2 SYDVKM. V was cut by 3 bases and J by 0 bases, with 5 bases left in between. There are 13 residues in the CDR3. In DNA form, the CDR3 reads TGTGCCAGCAGTTTTAACATGAACACTGAAGCTTTCTTT. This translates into CASSFNMNTEAFF.

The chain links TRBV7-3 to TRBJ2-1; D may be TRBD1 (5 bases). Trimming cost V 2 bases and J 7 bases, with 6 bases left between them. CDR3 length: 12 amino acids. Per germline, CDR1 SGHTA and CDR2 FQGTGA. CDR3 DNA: TGTGCCAGCAGCTTACAGGGTAATGAGCAGTTCTTC. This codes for CASSLQGNEQFF.

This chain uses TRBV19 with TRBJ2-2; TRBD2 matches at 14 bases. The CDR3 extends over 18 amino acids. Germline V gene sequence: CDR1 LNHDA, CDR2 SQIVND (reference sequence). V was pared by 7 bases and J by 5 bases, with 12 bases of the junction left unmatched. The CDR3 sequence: CASMGLAGVGSSTGELFF. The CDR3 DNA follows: TGTGCCAGTATGGGACTAGCGGGAGTTGGTAGCAGTACCGGGGAGCTGTTTTTT.

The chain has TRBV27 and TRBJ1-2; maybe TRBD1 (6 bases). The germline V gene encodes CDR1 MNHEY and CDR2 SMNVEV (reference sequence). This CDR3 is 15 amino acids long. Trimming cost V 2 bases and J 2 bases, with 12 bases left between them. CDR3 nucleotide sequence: TGTGCCAGCAGTTTAAGGGCTGGGGGCAACTATGGCTACACCTTC. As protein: CASSLRAGGNYGYTF.

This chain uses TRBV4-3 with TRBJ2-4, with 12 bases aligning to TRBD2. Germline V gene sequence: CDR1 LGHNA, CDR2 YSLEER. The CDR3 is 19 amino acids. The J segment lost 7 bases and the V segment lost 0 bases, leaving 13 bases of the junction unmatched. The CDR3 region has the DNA TGCGCCAGCAGCCAAGATCGGCCCCTAGCGGGAGGGCCGGGGAACATTCAGTACTTC. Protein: CASSQDRPLAGGPGNIQYF.

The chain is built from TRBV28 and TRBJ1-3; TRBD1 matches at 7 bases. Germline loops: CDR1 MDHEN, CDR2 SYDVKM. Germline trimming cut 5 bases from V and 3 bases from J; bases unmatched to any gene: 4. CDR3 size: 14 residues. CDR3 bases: TGTGCCAGCAGTCTACAGGGGAGTGGAAACACCATATATTTT. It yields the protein CASSLQGSGNTIYF.

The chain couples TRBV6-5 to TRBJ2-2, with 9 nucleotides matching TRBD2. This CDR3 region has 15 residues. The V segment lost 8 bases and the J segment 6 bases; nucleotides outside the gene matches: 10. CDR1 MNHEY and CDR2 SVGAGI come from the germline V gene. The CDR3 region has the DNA TGTGCCAGCCTATCGACGGCGGGAGGGGCCGGGGAGCTGTTTTTT. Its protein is CASLSTAGGAGELFF.